The clone carrying this TCR beta chain was detected ten times or more. The CDR3 is 15 residues long. The germline V gene encodes CDR1 GTSNPN and CDR2 SVGIG (reference sequence). V was cut by 3 bases and J by 4 bases, with 17 bases left in between. This specimen comes from a study of low-dose radiotherapy and immunotherapy resistance in tumors. The overall study: Doses delivered to Cohort 2 were 1 Gy per fraction every two weeks, amounting to 13 Gy over 26 weeks.

Primers targeting TRAV and TRBV primed first-strand cDNA, covering alpha and beta chains. The PCR that amplified TCRs ran for approximately 18 cycles, relying on a constant-region primer and a V-primer adapter. Each CDR3 protein is one row after TCRdb ran MiXCR on the reads. Of some 82,000 distinct CDR3 sequences listed, about 19% are singletons. Time point in this sample: before trial treatment. This TCR was sampled from a male donor with prostate cancer. The sample in question was PBMCs, obtained before treatment. J is TRBJ2-3 and V is TRBV30, with D perhaps TRBD1 (6 bases). The chain's CDR3 is CAWRRVGGRPDTQYF. Written as DNA, the CDR3 is TGTGCCTGGAGGAGGGTAGGGGGACGGCCAGATACGCAGTATTTT.